This T cell receptor beta chain derives from a study of CD8 T cells in ankylosing spondylitis. About this clonotype itself: What it binds is not known.

V shed 3 bases, J shed 2 bases, and the junction held 10 bases outside the gene matches. The CDR3 contains 16 residues. From germline, CDR1 is LGHNA and CDR2 YSLEER. Quantitative 5'-RACE was performed with molecular barcodes, and it yielded the TCR beta libraries. One entry per CDR3 protein, called by TCRdb with MiXCR from the 5' RACE reads. This table holds about 440,000 distinct CDR3 sequences, more than 15% found once. Findings and limits, study-wide: Reports say disease-linked clones showed up significantly more in matched ankylosing spondylitis synovial fluid. Ankylosing spondylitis blood appeared to carry a characteristic TCR beta motif of roughly eight highly homologous variants. A subset of motif variants has previously been described in the synovial fluid and blood of reactive arthritis.

The clonotype originates from a male donor with ankylosing spondylitis. Sequencing used blood, either unsorted or a sorted T cell fraction (not recorded which). V gene TRBV4-3 combines with J gene TRBJ2-7, with TRBD1 matching over 7 bases. CDR3 protein: CASSQHPGQPPYEQYF. CDR3 nucleotide sequence: TGCGCCAGCAGCCAGCACCCGGGACAGCCTCCCTACGAGCAGTACTTC.